Listed below are T cell receptor beta chains from one sample, sequenced in a study of shared clonotypes between healthy human individuals. Some clones are missing from TCRdb's copy, which holds only in-frame ones; the method was immunoSEQ multiplex PCR. The table shows approximately 100,000 clones, with roughly two thirds occurring only once. Sequencing was done on a sample of memory CD8+ T cells sorted from blood. The receptors were sampled from a man aged 25-45 years in good health. Both conserved end residues are trimmed from each CDR3.

J	V	CDR3
TRBJ1-5	TRBV5-8	ASSLGTGQNQPQH
TRBJ2-3	TRBV7-8	ASIRGGGSHSTDTQY
TRBJ2-7	TRBV11-1	ASSQTSGTYEQY
TRBJ2-7	TRBV27	ASRRGLKNYEQY
TRBJ2-6	TRBV27	ASSLGNSGANVLT
TRBJ2-1	TRBV7-9	ASSGGASGSYEQF
TRBJ1-6	TRBV4-3	ASSQEVLWDSPLH
TRBJ2-1	TRBV7-8	ASSLDSYNEQF
TRBJ2-7	TRBV10-3	AISESGYSYEQY
TRBJ2-7	TRBV25-1	ASTTVREKENEQY
TRBJ2-2	TRBV5-8	ASSLEGPTSVYTGELF
TRBJ2-7	TRBV6-6	ASSYSLGAYEQY
TRBJ1-4	TRBV4-1	ASSQVVGSTNEKLF
TRBJ2-7	TRBV27	ASSLQGQGAYEQY
TRBJ2-7	TRBV30	AWSTDRAYEQY
TRBJ2-1	TRBV18	ASSPPRGKRGVEQF
TRBJ2-1	TRBV5-1	ASSHQEYSGISYNEQF
TRBJ2-5	TRBV5-1	ASSLDGRQTQY
TRBJ1-4	TRBV28	ASSPRDRGRKGNEKLF
TRBJ2-1	TRBV2	ASSGSTGSYNEQF
TRBJ2-1	TRBV11-2	ASSLVPPTRSSYNEQF
TRBJ1-1	TRBV11-1	ASSPSGRVATEAF
TRBJ1-2	TRBV7-2	ASTGDRLPNSNYGYT
TRBJ2-1	TRBV25-1	ASRSGRGDNEQF
TRBJ2-3	TRBV6-4	ASSDGTRNTDTQY
TRBJ1-3	TRBV7-6	ASSPQGFSAGNTIY
TRBJ1-5	TRBV6-6	ASSYSSDWQPQH
TRBJ1-1	TRBV7-6	ASSSGDEAF
TRBJ2-2	TRBV5-4	ASSPHSPGVNTGELF
TRBJ2-7	TRBV4-1	ATGRWGYEQY
TRBJ2-7	TRBV28	GVGGSYEQY
TRBJ2-5	TRBV4-1	ASSPLPGGPETQY
TRBJ2-7	TRBV28	ASSSLRYEQY
TRBJ2-3	TRBV4-3	ASSPSLPGGGPDTQY
TRBJ1-2	TRBV19	ASSIAGQGDYGYT
TRBJ2-1	TRBV11-2	ASSPDSYNEQF
TRBJ1-1	TRBV19	ASSQDRGTEAF
TRBJ2-5	TRBV6-1	ASTLAVYLQETQY
TRBJ2-7	TRBV7-9	ASSSFQGSNEQY
TRBJ2-7	TRBV14	ASSGTSYEQY
TRBJ1-5	TRBV28	ASRRPNQPQH
TRBJ2-1	TRBV30	AWSSGDEQF
TRBJ1-2	TRBV28	ASSFRTAAYGYT
TRBJ2-2	TRBV27	ASSLKQGSGELF
TRBJ1-2	TRBV28	ASKNSAGGYT